Listed here are 5 T cell receptor beta chains from one sample, sequenced in a study of T cell clonality in common variable immunodeficiency. The method was immunoSEQ multiplex PCR; TCRdb's version includes in-frame clones alone and lacks a portion of them. Listed here are more than 65,000 clones without any singletons, the top ten holding 0.8%. Sequencing was carried out using peripheral blood mononuclear cells. These TCRs come from a person aged 18 to 70 in good health.

This clone was picked up many times. Read sequence stops 3 residues before the CDR3 end, and the germline J gene provides the missing end. The gene calls are TRBV20-1 and TRBJ2-5; tentative D call: TRBD1 (6 bases). Trimming left V 7 bases short and J 4 bases short, with 10 bases between. Germline-derived CDR1 and CDR2 are DFQATT and SNEGSKA (reference sequence). The CDR3 is 11 residues long. The CDR3 protein is CSVLGAETQYF. The sequenced part of the CDR3 DNA is TGCAGTGTTTTGGGGGCAGAGACC.

This clone was seen ten or more times. The read stops 3 residues short of the end of the CDR3; the missing end is completed from the germline J gene. The chain carries TRBV10-3 and TRBJ1-4, with TRBD1 as a possible D gene (5 bases). Germline assignment: CDR1 ENHRY and CDR2 SYGVKD. Trimming removed 4 bases at V and 4 bases at J, with 13 bases between. The CDR3 is 15 residues long. The sequenced CDR3 bases are TGTGCCATCAGTGTTGCAGGGCAGGGTAATGAAAAA. This sequence encodes CAISVAGQGNEK. From start to end, the CDR3 is CAISVAGQGNEKLFF.

This clone was recorded at least ten times. The sequence runs out 3 residues before the end of the CDR3; the remainder is reconstructed from the germline J gene. V gene TRBV7-9 combines with J gene TRBJ2-3, with D unclear. From germline, CDR1 is SEHNR and CDR2 FQNEAQ (reference sequence). V lost 8 bases, J lost 3 bases, and 15 bases lay in between. The CDR3 contains 14 residues. The CDR3 bases that were read are TGTGCCAGCCACCAGGTTCTCAGGACAGATACG. Amino acids: CASHQVLRTDT. In full, the CDR3 is CASHQVLRTDTQYF.

This clone has at least ten counts. The sequence runs out 3 residues before the end of the CDR3; the remainder is reconstructed from the germline J gene. This chain links TRBV30 with TRBJ1-2, with 8 nucleotides matching TRBD1. Trimming removed 1 base from V and 4 bases from J; junction bases left unmatched: 14. Looked up from germline, CDR1 is GTSNPN and CDR2 is SVGIG (reference sequence). This CDR3 is built from 17 residues. The sequenced part of the CDR3 DNA is TGTGCCTGGAGTGACAGGACAGGGAAGTTCCCCTTCTATGGC. This translates into CAWSDRTGKFPFYG. In full, the CDR3 is CAWSDRTGKFPFYGYTF.

This clone has at least ten counts. The read ends 3 residues before the CDR3 terminus; that terminus is restored from the germline J gene. The rearrangement links TRBV7-2 to TRBJ1-2; 7 nucleotides align to TRBD1. Trimming at V came to 5 bases and at J to 2 bases, leaving 5 bases not matched to a gene. The CDR3 length is 14 residues. Germline V CDR1 and CDR2: SGHTA, FQGNSA. The chain's CDR3 is CASSPSTGNYGYTF. CDR3 bases read: TGTGCCAGCAGCCCCTCGACAGGGAACTATGGC.